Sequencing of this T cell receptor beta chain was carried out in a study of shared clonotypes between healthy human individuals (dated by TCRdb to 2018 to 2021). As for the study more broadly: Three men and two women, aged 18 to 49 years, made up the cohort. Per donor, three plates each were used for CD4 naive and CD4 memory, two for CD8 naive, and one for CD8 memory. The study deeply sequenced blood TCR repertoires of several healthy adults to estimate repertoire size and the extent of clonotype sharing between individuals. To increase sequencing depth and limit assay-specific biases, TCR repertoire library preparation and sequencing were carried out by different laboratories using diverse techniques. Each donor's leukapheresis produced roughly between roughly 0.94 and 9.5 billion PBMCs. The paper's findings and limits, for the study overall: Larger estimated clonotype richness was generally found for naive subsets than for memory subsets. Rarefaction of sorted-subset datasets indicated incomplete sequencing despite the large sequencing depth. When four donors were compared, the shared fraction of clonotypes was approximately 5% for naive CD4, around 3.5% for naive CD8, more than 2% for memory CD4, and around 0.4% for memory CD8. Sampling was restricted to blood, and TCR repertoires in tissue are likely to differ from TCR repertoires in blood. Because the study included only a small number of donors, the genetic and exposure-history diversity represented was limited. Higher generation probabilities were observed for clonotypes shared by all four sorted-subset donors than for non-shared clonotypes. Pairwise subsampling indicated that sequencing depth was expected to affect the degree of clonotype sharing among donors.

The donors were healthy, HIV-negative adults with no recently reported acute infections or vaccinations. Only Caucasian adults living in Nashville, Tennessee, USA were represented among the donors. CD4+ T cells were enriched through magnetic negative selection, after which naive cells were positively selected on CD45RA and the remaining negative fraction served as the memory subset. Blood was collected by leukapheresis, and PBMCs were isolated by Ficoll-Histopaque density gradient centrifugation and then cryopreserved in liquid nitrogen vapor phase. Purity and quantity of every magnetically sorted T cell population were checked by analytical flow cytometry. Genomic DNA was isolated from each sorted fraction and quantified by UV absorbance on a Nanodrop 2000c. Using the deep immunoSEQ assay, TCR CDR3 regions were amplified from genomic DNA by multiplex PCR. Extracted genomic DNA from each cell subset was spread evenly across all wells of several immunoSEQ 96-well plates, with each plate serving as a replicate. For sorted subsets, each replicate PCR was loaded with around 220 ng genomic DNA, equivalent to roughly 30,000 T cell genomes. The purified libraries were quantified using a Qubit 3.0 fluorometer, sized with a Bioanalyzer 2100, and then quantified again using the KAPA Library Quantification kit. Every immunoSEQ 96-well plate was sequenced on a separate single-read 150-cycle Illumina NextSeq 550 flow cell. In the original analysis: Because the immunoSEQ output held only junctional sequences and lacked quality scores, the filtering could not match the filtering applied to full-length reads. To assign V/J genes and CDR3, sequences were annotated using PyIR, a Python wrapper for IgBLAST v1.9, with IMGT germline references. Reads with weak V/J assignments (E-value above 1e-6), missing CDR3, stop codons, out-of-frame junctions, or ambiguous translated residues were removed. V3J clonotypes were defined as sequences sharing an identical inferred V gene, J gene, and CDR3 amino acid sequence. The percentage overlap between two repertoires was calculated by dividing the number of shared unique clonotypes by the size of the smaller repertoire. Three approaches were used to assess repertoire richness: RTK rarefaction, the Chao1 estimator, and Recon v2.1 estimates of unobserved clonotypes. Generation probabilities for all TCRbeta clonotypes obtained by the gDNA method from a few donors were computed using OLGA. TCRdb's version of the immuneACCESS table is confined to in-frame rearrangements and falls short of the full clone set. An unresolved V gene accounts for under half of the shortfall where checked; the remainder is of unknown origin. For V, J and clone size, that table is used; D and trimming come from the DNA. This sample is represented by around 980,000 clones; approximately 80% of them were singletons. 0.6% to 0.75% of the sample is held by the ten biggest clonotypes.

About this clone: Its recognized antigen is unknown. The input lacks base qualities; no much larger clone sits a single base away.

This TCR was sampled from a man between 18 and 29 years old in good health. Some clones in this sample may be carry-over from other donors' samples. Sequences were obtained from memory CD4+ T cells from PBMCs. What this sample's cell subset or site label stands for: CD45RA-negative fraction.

The CDR3 in this case is CASSLGRGVNYTF. The DNA sequence is given as TGCGCCAGCAGCTTAGGCAGGGGGGTAAACTACACCTTC. This receptor chain uses TRBV5-1 and TRBJ1-2; TRBD1 agrees with 7 junctional bases. Reading from cysteine to phenylalanine, the CDR3 counts 13 amino acids. The read is trimmed to its CDR3 DNA, 39 bases read in frame from base 1. CDR1 and CDR2 were assigned from the germline V gene as SGHRS and YFSETQ. Trimmed from V: 2 bases; trimmed from J: 10 bases; junction bases lacking a gene match: 8. The entire variable domain, with the stretches around the CDR3 drawn from the reference TRBV5-1 and TRBJ1-2 proteins, is KAGVTQTPRYLIKTRGQQVTLSCSPISGHRSVSWYQQTPGQGLQFLFEYFSETQRNKGNFPGRFSGRQFSNSRSEMNVSTLELGDSALYLCASSLGRGVNYTFGSGTRLTVV.